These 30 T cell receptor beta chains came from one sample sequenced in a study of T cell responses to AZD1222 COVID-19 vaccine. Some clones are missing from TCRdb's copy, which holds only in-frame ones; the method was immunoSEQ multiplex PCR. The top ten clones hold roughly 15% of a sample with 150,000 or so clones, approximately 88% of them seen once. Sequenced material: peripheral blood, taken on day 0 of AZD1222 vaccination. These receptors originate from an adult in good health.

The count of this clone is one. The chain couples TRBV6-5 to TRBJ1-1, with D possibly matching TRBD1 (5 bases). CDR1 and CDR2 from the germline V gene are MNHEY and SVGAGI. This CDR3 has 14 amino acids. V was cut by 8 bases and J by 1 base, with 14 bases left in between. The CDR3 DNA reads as TGTGCCAGCGGCAACAGGATAACGAACACTGAAGCTTTCTTT. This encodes CASGNRITNTEAFF.

The CDR3 sequence: CAISGGDNQPQHF. CDR3 in DNA: TGTGCCATCAGCGGAGGGGACAATCAGCCCCAGCATTTT. The gene calls are TRBV10-3 and TRBJ1-5, with D perhaps TRBD1 (5 bases). The CDR3 loop spans 13 amino acids. Germline CDR1 and CDR2: ENHRY and SYGVKD. V dropped 6 bases and J dropped 3 bases, with 9 bases sitting between them.

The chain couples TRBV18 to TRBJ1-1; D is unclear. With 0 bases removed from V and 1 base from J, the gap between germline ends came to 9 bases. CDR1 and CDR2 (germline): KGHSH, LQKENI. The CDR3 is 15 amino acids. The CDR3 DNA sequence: TGTGCCAGCTCACCACCGGCCCAGCAGAACACTGAAGCTTTCTTT. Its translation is CASSPPAQQNTEAFF.

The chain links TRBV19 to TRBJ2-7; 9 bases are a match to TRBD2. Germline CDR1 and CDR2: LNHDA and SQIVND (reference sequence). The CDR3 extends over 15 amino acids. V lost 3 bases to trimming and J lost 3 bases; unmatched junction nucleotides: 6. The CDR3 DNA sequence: TGTGCCAGTAGTATTCGAGCGGGGGGAGGCTACGAGCAGTACTTC. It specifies CASSIRAGGGYEQYF.

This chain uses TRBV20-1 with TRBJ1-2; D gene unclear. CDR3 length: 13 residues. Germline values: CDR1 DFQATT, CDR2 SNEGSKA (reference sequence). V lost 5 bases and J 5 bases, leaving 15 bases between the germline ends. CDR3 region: CSARGGTGYGYTF. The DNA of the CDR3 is TGCAGTGCTCGTGGAGGCACGGGGTATGGCTACACCTTC.

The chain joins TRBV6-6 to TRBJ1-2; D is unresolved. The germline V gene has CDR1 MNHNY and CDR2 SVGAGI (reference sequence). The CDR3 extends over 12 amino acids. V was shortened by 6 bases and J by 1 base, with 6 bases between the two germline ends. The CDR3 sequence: CASRAVNYGYTF. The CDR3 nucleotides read TGTGCCAGCAGGGCGGTTAACTATGGCTACACCTTC.

The CDR3 DNA is TGTGCCAGCAGCTTAGGTGCAGGGAACGACTATGGCTACACCTTC. It codes for CASSLGAGNDYGYTF. The chain is built from TRBV7-9 and TRBJ1-2, with a weak D call TRBD1 (5 bases). This CDR3 is built from 15 residues. Germline V gene lookup returns CDR1 SEHNR and CDR2 FQNEAQ (reference sequence). Trimming cost V 1 base and J 3 bases, with 12 bases left between them.

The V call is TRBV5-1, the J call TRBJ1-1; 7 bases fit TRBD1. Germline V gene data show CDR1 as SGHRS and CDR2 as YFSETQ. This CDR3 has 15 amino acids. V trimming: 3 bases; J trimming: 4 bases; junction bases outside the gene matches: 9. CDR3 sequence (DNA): TGCGCCAGCAGCTCCGGGAGGGGGCTGGGCACTGAAGCTTTCTTT. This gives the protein CASSSGRGLGTEAFF. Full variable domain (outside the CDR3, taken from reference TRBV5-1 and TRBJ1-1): KAGVTQTPRYLIKTRGQQVTLSCSPISGHRSVSWYQQTPGQGLQFLFEYFSETQRNKGNFPGRFSGRQFSNSRSEMNVSTLELGDSALYLCASSSGRGLGTEAFFGQGTRLTVV.

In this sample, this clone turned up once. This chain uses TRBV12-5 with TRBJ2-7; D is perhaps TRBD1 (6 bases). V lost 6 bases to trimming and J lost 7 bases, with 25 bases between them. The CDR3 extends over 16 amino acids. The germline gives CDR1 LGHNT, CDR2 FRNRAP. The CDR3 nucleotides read TGTGCTAGTGGCCCAGGGATCAACAGGGACCTCGGGGAGCAGTACTTC. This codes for CASGPGINRDLGEQYF.

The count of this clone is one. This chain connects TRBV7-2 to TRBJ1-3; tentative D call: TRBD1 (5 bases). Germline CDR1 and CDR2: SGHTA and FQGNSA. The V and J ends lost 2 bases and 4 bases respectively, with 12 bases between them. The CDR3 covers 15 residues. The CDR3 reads CASSLQGSVGNTIYF. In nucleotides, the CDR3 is TGTGCCAGCAGCTTACAGGGTTCGGTGGGAAACACCATATATTTT.

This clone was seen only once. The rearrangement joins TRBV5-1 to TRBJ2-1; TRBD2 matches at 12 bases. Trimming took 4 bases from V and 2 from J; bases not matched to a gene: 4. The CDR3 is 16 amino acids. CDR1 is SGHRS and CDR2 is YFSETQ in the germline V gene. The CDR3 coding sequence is TGCGCCAGCAGCGTCCGACTAGCGGGGGCCTACAATGAGCAGTTCTTC. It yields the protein CASSVRLAGAYNEQFF.

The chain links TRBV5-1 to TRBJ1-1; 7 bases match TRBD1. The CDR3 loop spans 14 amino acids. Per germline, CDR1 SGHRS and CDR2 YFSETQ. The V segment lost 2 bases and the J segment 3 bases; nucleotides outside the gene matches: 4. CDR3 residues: CASSFLQGDTEAFF. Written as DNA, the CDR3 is TGCGCCAGCAGCTTCCTCCAGGGGGACACTGAAGCTTTCTTT.

The CDR3 bases are TGTGCCAGCAATACAGGGGCGAACACTGAAGCTTTCTTT. Amino acid sequence: CASNTGANTEAFF. The chain carries TRBV6-5 and TRBJ1-1; 7 nucleotides agree with TRBD1. Trimming at V came to 7 bases and at J to 1 base, leaving 3 bases not matched to a gene. Germline lookup yields CDR1 MNHEY and CDR2 SVGAGI. CDR3 size: 13 residues.

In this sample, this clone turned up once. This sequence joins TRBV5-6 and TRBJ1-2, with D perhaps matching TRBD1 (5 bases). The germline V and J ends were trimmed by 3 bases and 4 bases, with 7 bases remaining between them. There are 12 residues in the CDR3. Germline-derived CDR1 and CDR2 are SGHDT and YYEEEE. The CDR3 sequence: CASSSGIYGYTF. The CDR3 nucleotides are TGTGCCAGCAGCTCAGGGATCTATGGCTACACCTTC.

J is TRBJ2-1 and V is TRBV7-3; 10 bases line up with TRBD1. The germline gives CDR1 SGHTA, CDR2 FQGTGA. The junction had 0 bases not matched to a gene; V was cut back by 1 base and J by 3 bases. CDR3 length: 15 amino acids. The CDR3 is CASSLRTGGYNEQFF. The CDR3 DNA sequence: TGTGCCAGCAGCTTAAGGACAGGGGGCTACAATGAGCAGTTCTTC.

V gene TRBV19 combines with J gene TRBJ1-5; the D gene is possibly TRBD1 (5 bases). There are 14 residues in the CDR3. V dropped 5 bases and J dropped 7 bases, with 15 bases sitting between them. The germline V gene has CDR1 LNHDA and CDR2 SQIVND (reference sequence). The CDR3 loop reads CASSATGGQQPQHF. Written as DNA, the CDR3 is TGTGCCAGTAGTGCGACCGGGGGTCAGCAGCCCCAGCATTTT.

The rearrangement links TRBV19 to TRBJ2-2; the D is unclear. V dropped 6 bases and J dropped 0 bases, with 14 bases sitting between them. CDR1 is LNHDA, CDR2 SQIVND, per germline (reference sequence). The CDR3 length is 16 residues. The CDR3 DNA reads TGTGCCAGTAGCGGATTTGGTTACGCGAACACCGGGGAGCTGTTTTTT. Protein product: CASSGFGYANTGELFF.

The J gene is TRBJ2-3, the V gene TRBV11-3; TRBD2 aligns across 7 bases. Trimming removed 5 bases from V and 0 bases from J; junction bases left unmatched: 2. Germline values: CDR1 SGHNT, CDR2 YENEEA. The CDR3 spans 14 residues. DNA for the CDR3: TGTGCCAGCAGCCAGCGGGGTAGCACAGATACGCAGTATTTT. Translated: CASSQRGSTDTQYF.

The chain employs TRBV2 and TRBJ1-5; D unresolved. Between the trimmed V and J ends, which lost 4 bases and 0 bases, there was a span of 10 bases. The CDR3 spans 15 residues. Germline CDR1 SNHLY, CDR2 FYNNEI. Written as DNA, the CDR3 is TGTGCCAGCAGTGGGGGTGTGTATAGCAATCAGCCCCAGCATTTT. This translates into CASSGGVYSNQPQHF.

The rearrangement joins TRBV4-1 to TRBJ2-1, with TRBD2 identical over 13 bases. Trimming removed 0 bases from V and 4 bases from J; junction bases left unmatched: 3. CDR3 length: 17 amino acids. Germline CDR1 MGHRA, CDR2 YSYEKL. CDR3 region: CASSQDRTSGGYNEQFF. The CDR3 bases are TGCGCCAGCAGCCAAGATCGGACTAGCGGGGGATACAATGAGCAGTTCTTC.

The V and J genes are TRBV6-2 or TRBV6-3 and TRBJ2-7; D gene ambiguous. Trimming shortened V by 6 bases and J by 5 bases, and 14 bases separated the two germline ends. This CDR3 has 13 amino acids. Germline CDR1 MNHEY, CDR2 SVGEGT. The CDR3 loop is CASSPYIGHEQYF. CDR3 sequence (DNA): TGTGCCAGCAGCCCCTACATAGGGCACGAGCAGTACTTC.

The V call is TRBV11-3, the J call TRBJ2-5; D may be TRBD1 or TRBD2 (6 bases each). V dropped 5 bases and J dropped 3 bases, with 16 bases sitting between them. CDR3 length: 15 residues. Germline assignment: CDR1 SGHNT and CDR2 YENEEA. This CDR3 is CASSRGGTPEETQYF. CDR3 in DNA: TGTGCCAGCAGCCGAGGGGGGACACCTGAAGAGACCCAGTACTTC.

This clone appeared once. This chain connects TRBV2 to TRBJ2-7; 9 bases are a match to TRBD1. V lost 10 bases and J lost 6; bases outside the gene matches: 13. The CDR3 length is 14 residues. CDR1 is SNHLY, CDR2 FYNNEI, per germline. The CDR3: CATLLQGALSEQYF. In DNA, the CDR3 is TGTGCCACCCTCCTACAGGGGGCTTTGTCCGAGCAGTACTTC.

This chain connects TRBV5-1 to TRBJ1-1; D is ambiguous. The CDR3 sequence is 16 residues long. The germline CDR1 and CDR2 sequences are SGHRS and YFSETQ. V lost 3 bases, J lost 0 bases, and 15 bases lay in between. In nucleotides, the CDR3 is TGCGCCAGCAGCTCAAGACCCCAGGACGTGAACACTGAAGCTTTCTTT. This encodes CASSSRPQDVNTEAFF.

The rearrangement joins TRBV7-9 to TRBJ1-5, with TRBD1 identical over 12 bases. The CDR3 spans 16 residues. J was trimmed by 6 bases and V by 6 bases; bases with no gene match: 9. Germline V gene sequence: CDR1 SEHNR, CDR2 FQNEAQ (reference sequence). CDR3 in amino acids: CASSRTGTGGSQPQHF. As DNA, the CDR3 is TGTGCCAGCAGTCGTACAGGGACAGGGGGCTCTCAGCCCCAGCATTTT.

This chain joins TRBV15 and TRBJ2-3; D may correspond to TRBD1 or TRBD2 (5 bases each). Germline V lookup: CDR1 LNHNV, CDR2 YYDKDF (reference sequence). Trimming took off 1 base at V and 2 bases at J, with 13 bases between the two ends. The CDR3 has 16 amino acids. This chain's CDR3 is CATSRVRGLNTDTQYF. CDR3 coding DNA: TGTGCCACCAGCAGAGTCCGGGGCCTTAACACAGATACGCAGTATTTT.

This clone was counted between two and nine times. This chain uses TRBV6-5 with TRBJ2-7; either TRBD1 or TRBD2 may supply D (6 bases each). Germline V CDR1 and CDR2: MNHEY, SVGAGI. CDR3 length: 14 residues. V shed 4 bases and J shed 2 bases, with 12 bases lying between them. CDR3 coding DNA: TGTGCCAGCAGTTTGGTGGAGGGGGCCTACGAGCAGTACTTC. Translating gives CASSLVEGAYEQYF.

The DNA of the CDR3 is TGTGCCAGCAGTTTATGGGGGGCGGGGGGCTACACCTTC. Protein: CASSLWGAGGYTF. The rearrangement links TRBV12-3 or TRBV12-4 to TRBJ1-2; possibly TRBD1 for D (6 bases). The CDR3 length is 13 residues. V was shortened by 2 bases and J by 8 bases, with 12 bases between the two germline ends.

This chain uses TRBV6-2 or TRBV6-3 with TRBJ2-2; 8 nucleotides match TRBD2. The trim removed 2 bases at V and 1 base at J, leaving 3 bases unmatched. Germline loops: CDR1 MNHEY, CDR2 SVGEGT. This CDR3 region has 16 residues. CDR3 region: CASSYQRGRNTGELFF. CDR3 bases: TGTGCCAGCAGTTACCAGCGGGGGAGGAACACCGGGGAGCTGTTTTTT.

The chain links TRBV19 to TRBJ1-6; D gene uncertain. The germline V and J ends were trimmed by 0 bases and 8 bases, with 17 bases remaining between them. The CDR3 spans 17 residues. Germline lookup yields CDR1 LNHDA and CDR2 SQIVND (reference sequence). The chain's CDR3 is CASSIDHLSGSYSPLHF. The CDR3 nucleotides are TGTGCCAGTAGTATAGATCATTTATCCGGTTCTTATTCACCCCTCCACTTT.